This TCR beta chain was recorded in a study of T cell repertoires in aging, cancer and after chemotherapy. General study points: Rebound thymic output was suggested by rising median generation probability during chemotherapy in each cancer cohort. The repertoire data cannot show anything about immunological memory following chemotherapy. Untreated cancer patients had significantly lower blood TCR diversity than age-matched healthy donors.

Comment on this clonotype: Its antigen is unidentified.

The template was genomic DNA from peripheral blood, not RNA. V was cut by 3 bases and J by 4 bases, with 14 bases left in between. CDR3 length: 14 amino acids. CDR1 is DFQATT and CDR2 is SNEGSKA in the germline V gene (reference sequence). A mixed TRB-A/B primer pool amplified rearranged TRB by multiplex touch-down PCR. Via MiXCR, TCRdb re-called the multiplex PCR reads, giving one row per CDR3 protein. The sample contains over 2,500 distinct CDR3 sequences, 45% of which appear only once. The sample comprised blood. This TCR was recovered from a human donor with a solid tumor. The chain joins TRBV20-1 to TRBJ2-3; D perhaps matches TRBD2 (6 bases). The CDR3 loop is CSASGSQGPDTQYF. The CDR3 coding sequence is TGCAGTGCTAGCGGGAGTCAAGGGCCAGATACGCAGTATTTT.